This T cell receptor beta chain was sequenced during a study of CD8 T cells in Susac syndrome. As for the study in general: Treatment at blood withdrawal was none, corticosteroids, or intravenous immunoglobulin alone in Susac syndrome patients.

RNA in amounts of roughly 0.5 to 1 ug was reverse transcribed with random hexamers. TCRdb processed the immunoSEQ multiplex PCR reads anew with MiXCR; each CDR3 protein has one entry. This sample has tens of thousands of distinct CDR3 sequences; roughly 96% occur once, and the top ten carry more than 0.5%. The germline V gene encodes CDR1 SGHNT and CDR2 YYREEE (reference sequence). With 0 bases removed from V and 5 bases from J, the gap between germline ends came to 12 bases. This CDR3 contains 16 residues. The sequenced sample consisted of CD8+ T cells from PBMCs. The V gene is TRBV5-4, the J gene TRBJ1-6; D remains unclear. The TCR comes from a human donor with Susac syndrome. The CDR3 DNA follows: TGTGCCAGCAGCTTGGGCCCGGCCGCCGATAATTCACCCCTCCACTTT. Its protein is CASSLGPAADNSPLHF.